Sequencing of this T cell receptor (beta chain) was carried out in a study of cytomegalovirus exposure and HLA in healthy donors. Findings and caveats of the study: Across all donors, roughly uniform sequencing depth was an assumption of the presence/absence analyses. Altogether, around 160 TCR beta chains were recorded as cytomegalovirus-associated. A later look showed TCR association rates differing by HLA locus, highest for DRB1 and lowest for HLA-C.

Turning to this clone: Its antigen is as yet unknown.

13 Jbeta primers and 60 Vbeta primers were used for the PCR. Profiled with immunoSEQ multiplex PCR; TCRdb holds only in-frame clones, not every one. The table includes about 300,000 clones, roughly 89% detected once. The sequencing input was PBMCs. The TCR originated in a man between 35 and 55 years old in good health and CMV-seropositive.

The CDR3 loop is CASSLQGTGQPQHF. The CDR3 region has the DNA TGTGCCAGCAGCTTACAGGGAACAGGGCAGCCCCAGCATTTT. The chain uses TRBV11-2 and TRBJ1-5; maybe TRBD1 (6 bases). The CDR3 consists of 14 residues. Germline V gene data show CDR1 as SGHAT and CDR2 as FQNNGV. V lost 2 bases, J lost 7 bases, and 12 bases lay in between.